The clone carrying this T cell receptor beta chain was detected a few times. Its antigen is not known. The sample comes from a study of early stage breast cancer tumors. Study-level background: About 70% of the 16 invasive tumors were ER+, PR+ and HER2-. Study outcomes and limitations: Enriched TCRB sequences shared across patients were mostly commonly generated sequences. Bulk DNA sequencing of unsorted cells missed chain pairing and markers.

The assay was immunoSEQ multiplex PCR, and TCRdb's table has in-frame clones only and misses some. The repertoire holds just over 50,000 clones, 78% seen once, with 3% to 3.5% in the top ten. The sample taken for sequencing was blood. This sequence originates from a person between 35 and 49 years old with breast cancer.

The CDR3 DNA reads as TGTGCCAGCAGCCAGGGAAACTATGGCTACACCTTC. It is translated as CASSQGNYGYTF. The chain joins TRBV9 to TRBJ1-2; D may be TRBD1 (5 bases). Germline V gene data show CDR1 as SGDLS and CDR2 as YYNGEE. Between the trimmed V and J ends, which lost 4 bases and 2 bases, there was a span of 6 bases. This CDR3 is built from 12 residues.